The subject of this entry is one T cell receptor beta chain. A single record per CDR3 protein comes from TCRdb applying MiXCR to the RACE reads. The table includes around 120,000 distinct CDR3 sequences, roughly 13% detected once. Time point: patch test 1, 2 weeks after DPC sensitization. Described treatment: therapeutic diphenylcyclopropenone sensitization with weekly scalp DPC. This sample was taken from a study of human T cells and chemical hapten exposure. Germline lookup yields CDR1 SEHNR and CDR2 FQNEAQ (reference sequence). V shed 0 bases and J 5 bases; nucleotides not matched to a gene: 1. CDR3 length: 15 amino acids.

The source of this sequence is a man aged 18 to 35 with alopecia areata. Some clones in this sample may be carry-over from other donors' samples. Material: whole blood, obtained in connection with sensitization to the hapten diphenylcyclopropenone (DPC). The J gene is TRBJ1-5, the V gene TRBV7-9, with 10 bases lining up with TRBD1. The CDR3 DNA is TGTGCCAGCAGCTTAGCCGGGACAGGGGATCAGCCCCAGCATTTT. Translating gives CASSLAGTGDQPQHF.